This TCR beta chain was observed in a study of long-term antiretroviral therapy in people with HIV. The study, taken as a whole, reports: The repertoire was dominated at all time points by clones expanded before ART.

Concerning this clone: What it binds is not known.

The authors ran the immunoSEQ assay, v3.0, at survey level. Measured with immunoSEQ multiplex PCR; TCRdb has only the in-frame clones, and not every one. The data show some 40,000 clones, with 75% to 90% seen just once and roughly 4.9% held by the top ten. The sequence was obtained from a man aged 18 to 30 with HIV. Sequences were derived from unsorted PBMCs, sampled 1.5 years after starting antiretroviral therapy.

The CDR3, as DNA: TGTGCCAGCAGGACAGGGGGCTTTGGGGCCAACGTCCTGACTTTC. It specifies CASRTGGFGANVLTF. The genes are TRBV5-4 and TRBJ2-6; 10 positions match TRBD1. With V trimmed by 5 bases and J by 3 bases, 2 bases remained unmatched. This CDR3 comprises 15 residues. CDR1 is SGHNT and CDR2 is YYREEE in the germline V gene (reference sequence). The full variable domain, completed using reference TRBV5-4 and TRBJ2-6, is ETGVTQSPTHLIKTRGQQVTLRCSSQSGHNTVSWYQQALGQGPQFIFQYYREEENGRGNFPPRFSGLQFPNYSSELNVNALELDDSALYLCASRTGGFGANVLTFGAGSRLTVL.